One sample yielded the 15 T cell receptor beta chains listed below, sequenced in a study of blood T cell repertoires in COVID-19. Assay: immunoSEQ multiplex PCR; the TCRdb copy retains only in-frame clones and omits some. Among some 29,000 clones listed, around three quarters were seen once. Sample: peripheral blood. The receptors here all came from a man in his 70s with acute or convalescent COVID-19.

The V gene is TRBV12-3 or TRBV12-4, the J gene TRBJ1-2; no reliable D call. The CDR3 sequence is 11 residues long. V lost 5 bases and J 6 bases, leaving 7 bases between the germline ends. CDR3 in DNA: TGTGCCAGCAGTACGGGAAATGGCTACACCTTC. Translated, it gives CASSTGNGYTF.

This chain uses TRBV7-9 with TRBJ2-3, with a possible D match to TRBD1 (6 bases). Looked up from germline, CDR1 is SEHNR and CDR2 is FQNEAQ (reference sequence). V lost 5 bases and J lost 1, with 19 bases in between. The CDR3 has 17 residues. CDR3 protein: CASSTLQGTSGTDTQYF. CDR3 DNA: TGTGCCAGCAGCACTCTACAGGGAACCTCCGGCACAGATACGCAGTATTTT.

This clone came up a few times. The chain is built from TRBV5-5 and TRBJ1-3, with TRBD1 as a possible D gene (6 bases). Germline V gene lookup returns CDR1 SGHKS and CDR2 YYEKEE (reference sequence). The CDR3 is 16 amino acids. Between the trimmed V and J ends, which lost 4 bases and 3 bases, there was a span of 17 bases. CDR3 protein: CASSQTDRLGGNTIYF. In DNA, the CDR3 is TGTGCCAGCAGCCAGACCGACAGGCTGGGTGGAAACACCATATATTTT.

The genes are TRBV12-3 or TRBV12-4 and TRBJ2-4, with TRBD1 identical over 8 bases. J was trimmed by 7 bases and V by 8 bases; bases with no gene match: 4. The CDR3 contains 12 residues. CDR3 region: CASGRQGNIQYF. The CDR3 bases are TGTGCCAGCGGAAGACAGGGGAACATTCAGTACTTC.

The chain recombines TRBV5-4 with TRBJ2-5; D is uncertain. The CDR3 loop spans 12 amino acids. Looked up from germline, CDR1 is SGHNT and CDR2 is YYREEE (reference sequence). V lost 0 bases, J lost 6 bases, and 6 bases lay in between. The DNA for the CDR3 is TGTGCCAGCAGCTTGGGTTCCAAGACCCAGTACTTC. Translated: CASSLGSKTQYF.

V is TRBV21-1 and J is TRBJ2-5; the table's D call TRBD2 went unverified against the DNA. TRBV21-1 is a recognized pseudogene. The CDR3 covers 14 residues. The CDR3 loop reads CASSQEQGGETQYF. The CDR3 nucleotides read TGTGCCAGCTCCCAGGAGCAGGGAGGGGAGACCCAGTACTTC.

This clone is a singleton in its sample. V usage is TRBV24-1 and J usage is TRBJ1-2, with 8 bases identical to TRBD1. V shed 6 bases, J shed 8 bases, and the junction held 10 bases outside the gene matches. The germline V gene has CDR1 KGHDR and CDR2 SFDVKD. This CDR3 has 14 residues. As DNA, the CDR3 is TGTGCCACCAGTCGGACAGGGAAGGAAGGGGGCTACACCTTC. This encodes CATSRTGKEGGYTF.

The rearrangement uses TRBV5-1 and TRBJ2-3, with a possible D match to TRBD1 (6 bases). Looked up from germline, CDR1 is SGHRS and CDR2 is YFSETQ. The CDR3 runs 15 residues. The V gene lost 3 bases and the J gene lost 0 bases, with 11 bases spanning the gap. CDR3 residues: CASSYRDISTDTQYF. In DNA, the CDR3 is TGCGCCAGCAGCTACCGGGACATTAGCACAGATACGCAGTATTTT.

J is TRBJ2-4 and V is TRBV13; 9 bases are a match to TRBD2. This CDR3 is built from 17 residues. Unmatched junction bases numbered 8, after V lost 3 bases and J lost 2 bases. Germline lookup yields CDR1 PRHDT and CDR2 FYEKMQ (reference sequence). CDR3 nucleotide sequence: TGTGCCAGCAGCTTTTTGGCGGGGGGGCACACCAAAAACATTCAGTACTTC. Its translation is CASSFLAGGHTKNIQYF.

The CDR3 DNA sequence: TGTGCCAGCAGTTCAACAGGACTAGCGGGAGGGGATGAGCAGTTCTTC. Its translation: CASSSTGLAGGDEQFF. The chain couples TRBV7-6 to TRBJ2-1; 15 bases are shared with TRBD2. The CDR3 runs to 16 residues. The V segment lost 6 bases and the J segment 8 bases; nucleotides outside the gene matches: 8. Looked up from germline, CDR1 is SGHVS and CDR2 is FNYEAQ.

The rearrangement uses TRBV6-2 or TRBV6-3 and TRBJ1-5, with D perhaps TRBD1 (6 bases). The V end lost 6 bases, the J end lost 2 bases, and 20 bases lay between the germline ends. The CDR3 length is 17 residues. Germline CDR1 reads MNHEY; CDR2 reads SVGEGT. The CDR3 reads CASSLPNRVFGNQPQHF. The CDR3 region has the DNA TGTGCCAGCAGCCTCCCAAACAGGGTCTTCGGCAATCAGCCCCAGCATTTT.

The rearrangement joins TRBV6-2 or TRBV6-3 to TRBJ2-7; 7 bases are a match to TRBD1. The trim removed 6 bases at V and 2 bases at J, leaving 7 bases unmatched. The germline V gene has CDR1 MNHEY and CDR2 SVGEGT. The CDR3 has 14 amino acids. The CDR3 region has the DNA TGTGCCAGCAGCCCCCGGGACAGAACCTACGAGCAGTACTTC. It specifies CASSPRDRTYEQYF.

Here the CDR3 DNA reads TGTGCCAGCAGCCAATCTCGAGGGAGGGAAGAGACCCAGTACTTC. This gives the protein CASSQSRGREETQYF. This chain links TRBV3-1 (or the pseudogene TRBV3-2) with TRBJ2-5; TRBD2 agrees at 7 bases. The CDR3 runs to 15 residues. The germline V gene encodes CDR1 LGHDT and CDR2 YNNKEL (reference sequence). J gave up 3 bases and V 2 bases, and 6 bases lay outside the gene matches.

The rearrangement joins TRBV5-1 to TRBJ1-6; the match to TRBD1 covers 8 bases. Germline V lookup: CDR1 SGHRS, CDR2 YFSETQ. The V gene end was trimmed by 2 bases and the J gene end by 5 bases; junction bases not matched to a gene: 3. CDR3 length: 15 residues. CDR3 region: CASSFQGADNSPLHF. CDR3 coding DNA: TGCGCCAGCAGCTTCCAGGGGGCCGATAATTCACCCCTCCACTTT.

This clone was seen a handful of times. The J gene is TRBJ1-2, the V gene TRBV6-6; the D gene is possibly TRBD1 (5 bases). V lost 7 bases and J lost 8, with 23 bases in between. CDR3 length: 15 amino acids. Germline V gene data show CDR1 as MNHNY and CDR2 as SVGAGI (reference sequence). CDR3 coding DNA: TGTGCCAGCATCCAATCAATCGACAGCTCAGGGGGCTACACCTTC. It specifies CASIQSIDSSGGYTF.